This record looks at one TCR beta chain sequence and its context. These data are taken from a study of blood T cell repertoires in COVID-19. Study-wide context: Sites in the United States, Italy and Spain provided acute and convalescent COVID-19 samples. From T cells, B-cell-depleted T cells, or PBMCs came the material, which was cDNA or gDNA.

Authors' methods: How many nucleated cells were present was estimated from reference gene primer amplification. The table came from immunoSEQ multiplex PCR; TCRdb's copy has only in-frame clones and leaves some out. That table furnishes V, J and clone size, whereas the DNA furnished D and trimming. This table has approximately 82,000 clones, 70% to 90% appearing once. Germline-derived CDR1 and CDR2 are SGHKS and YYEKEE (reference sequence). The CDR3 consists of 15 residues. V trimming: 0 bases; J trimming: 10 bases; junction bases outside the gene matches: 9. The sequence came from a woman aged 70-85 years with active or convalescent COVID-19. The chain employs TRBV5-5 and TRBJ1-1; the match to TRBD1 covers 10 bases. The sequenced sample was peripheral blood. Here the CDR3 reads CASSLGQGAASGAFF. CDR3 in DNA: TGTGCCAGCAGCTTGGGACAGGGGGCCGCGTCGGGAGCTTTCTTT.